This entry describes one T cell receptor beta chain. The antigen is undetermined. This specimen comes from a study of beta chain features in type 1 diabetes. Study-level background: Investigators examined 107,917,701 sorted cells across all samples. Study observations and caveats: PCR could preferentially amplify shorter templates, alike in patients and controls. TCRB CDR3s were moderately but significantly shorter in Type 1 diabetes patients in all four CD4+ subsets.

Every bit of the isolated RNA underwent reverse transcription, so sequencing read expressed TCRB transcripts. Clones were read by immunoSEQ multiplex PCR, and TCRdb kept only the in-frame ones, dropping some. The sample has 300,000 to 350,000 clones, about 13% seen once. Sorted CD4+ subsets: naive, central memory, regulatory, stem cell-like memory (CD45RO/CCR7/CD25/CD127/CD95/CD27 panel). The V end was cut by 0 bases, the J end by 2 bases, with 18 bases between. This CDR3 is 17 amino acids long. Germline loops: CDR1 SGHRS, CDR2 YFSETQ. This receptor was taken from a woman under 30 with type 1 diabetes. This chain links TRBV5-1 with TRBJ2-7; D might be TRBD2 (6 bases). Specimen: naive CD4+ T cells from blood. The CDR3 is CASSLGFWGRTAYEQYF. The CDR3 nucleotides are TGCGCCAGCAGCTTGGGGTTTTGGGGGAGGACCGCCTACGAGCAGTACTTC. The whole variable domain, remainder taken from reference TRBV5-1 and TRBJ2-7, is KAGVTQTPRYLIKTRGQQVTLSCSPISGHRSVSWYQQTPGQGLQFLFEYFSETQRNKGNFPGRFSGRQFSNSRSEMNVSTLELGDSALYLCASSLGFWGRTAYEQYFGPGTRLTVT.